One sample yielded the 12 T cell receptor beta chains listed below, sequenced in a study of cytomegalovirus exposure and HLA in healthy donors. 13 Jbeta primers and 60 Vbeta primers were used for the PCR. Assay used: immunoSEQ multiplex PCR; TCRdb lists only in-frame clones, some missing. The sample yields around 190,000 clones, around 80% seen once. The material sequenced was PBMCs. The receptors derive from a woman in her 30s in good health and CMV-seropositive.

Comment on this clone: One end of the junction varies from germline; a read error may be responsible. This rearrangement joins TRBV4-2 to TRBJ2-7; 7 positions match TRBD1. Looked up from germline, CDR1 is LGHNA and CDR2 is YNFKEQ. This CDR3 comprises 16 residues. The CDR3 DNA sequence: TGTGCCAGCAGCCAAAAAAGTGACAGGGTGGGGTACGAACAGTACTTC. Translating gives CASSQKSDRVGYEQYF.

The chain couples TRBV9 to TRBJ2-1, with D possibly TRBD1 on 7 matching bases. The germline V gene encodes CDR1 SGDLS and CDR2 YYNGEE. V was trimmed by 3 bases and J by 8 bases, leaving 24 bases between them. The CDR3 totals 17 residues. Here the CDR3 reads CASSERPAGQSGYEQFF. The CDR3 nucleotides read TGTGCCAGCAGCGAGAGGCCGGCGGGACAGAGTGGGTATGAGCAGTTCTTC.

The chain joins TRBV5-8 to TRBJ2-2; 7 nucleotides align to TRBD1. J lost 0 bases, V lost 4 bases, and 3 bases had no gene match. In germline, CDR1 is SGHTS, CDR2 YDEGEE. CDR3 length: 15 amino acids. The CDR3 spells CASSPTGANTGELFF. In nucleotides, the CDR3 is TGTGCCAGCAGCCCAACAGGGGCGAACACCGGGGAGCTGTTTTTT.

The chain is built from TRBV7-2 and TRBJ2-1; a weak D match, TRBD2 (6 bases). Germline V gene lookup returns CDR1 SGHTA and CDR2 FQGNSA. V was cut by 5 bases and J by 9 bases, with 23 bases left in between. The CDR3 spans 16 residues. The CDR3 protein is CASSPRDFLWLGEQFF. CDR3 coding DNA: TGTGCCAGCAGCCCCCGGGACTTCTTATGGCTCGGTGAGCAGTTCTTC.

The chain joins TRBV7-8 to TRBJ2-7; D not resolved. The length of the CDR3 is 15 residues. V lost 4 bases to trimming and J lost 3 bases, with 16 bases between them. The germline CDR1 and CDR2 sequences are SGHVS and FQNEAQ. CDR3 sequence: CASSSYTGAIYEQYF. CDR3 DNA sequence: TGTGCCAGCAGCTCATACACTGGAGCCATCTACGAGCAGTACTTC.

This clone occurred once. DNA of the CDR3: TGTGCCAGCAGCCAAGTCTCGGCGGGGGGGCCGGGAGAGACCCAGTACTTC. The encoded protein is CASSQVSAGGPGETQYF. The chain couples TRBV4-2 to TRBJ2-5; TRBD2 agrees at 9 bases. The CDR3 extends over 17 amino acids. Looked up from germline, CDR1 is LGHNA and CDR2 is YNFKEQ. Trimming at V came to 1 base and at J to 4 bases, leaving 10 bases not matched to a gene.

The gene calls are TRBV7-2 and TRBJ2-7, with 11 positions matching TRBD2. J was trimmed by 2 bases and V by 5 bases; bases with no gene match: 5. The V gene's germline CDR1 is SGHTA and CDR2 FQGNSA. The CDR3 covers 15 residues. The CDR3 reads CASSPIAGGTYEQYF. CDR3 nucleotide sequence: TGTGCCAGCAGCCCCATAGCGGGAGGGACCTACGAGCAGTACTTC.

The J gene is TRBJ2-7, the V gene TRBV5-4, with 10 bases identical to TRBD1. CDR1 SGHNT and CDR2 YYREEE come from the germline V gene (reference sequence). The CDR3 consists of 14 residues. After removal of 4 bases from V and 3 bases from J, the junction contained 4 bases not matched to a gene. In nucleotides, the CDR3 is TGTGCCAGCAGCCTGGGACAGGGGTTCTACGAGCAGTACTTC. It specifies CASSLGQGFYEQYF.

The chain couples TRBV6-6 to TRBJ1-5; a possible D gene is TRBD1 (5 bases). Germline loops: CDR1 MNHNY, CDR2 SVGAGI (reference sequence). This CDR3 region has 15 residues. Trimming stripped 7 bases from V and 5 bases from J, with 18 bases between. CDR3 DNA sequence: TGTGCCAGCACCCTTGGGGCCACTTCCCATCAGCCCCAGCATTTT. Its protein is CASTLGATSHQPQHF.

The rearrangement joins TRBV6-5 to TRBJ1-5; a possible D gene is TRBD1 (6 bases). V was cut by 0 bases and J by 5 bases, with 11 bases left in between. Germline V gene sequence: CDR1 MNHEY, CDR2 SVGAGI. The length of the CDR3 is 15 residues. The CDR3 bases are TGTGCCAGCAGTTACTCGGGGGCCGGAGATCAGCCCCAGCATTTT. This gives the protein CASSYSGAGDQPQHF.

This clone was found a few times. V and J are TRBV5-8 and TRBJ2-1, with 15 bases matching TRBD2. The CDR3 spans 16 residues. Germline CDR1 and CDR2: SGHTS and YDEGEE. Trimming at V came to 0 bases and at J to 8 bases, leaving 3 bases not matched to a gene. The DNA of the CDR3 is TGTGCCAGCAGCTTGGGGACTAGCGGGGGGGCACATGAGCAGTTCTTC. This sequence encodes CASSLGTSGGAHEQFF.

This clone was counted between two and nine times. The chain has TRBV6-1 and TRBJ2-1, with a tentative D call TRBD2 (5 bases). CDR3 length: 15 residues. Germline V gene sequence: CDR1 MNHNS, CDR2 SASEGT. Between the trimmed V and J ends, which lost 1 base and 7 bases, there was a span of 14 bases. The CDR3 DNA follows: TGTGCCAGCAGTGAAGACGGGGTGGGCGGGAATGAGCAGTTCTTC. It encodes CASSEDGVGGNEQFF.